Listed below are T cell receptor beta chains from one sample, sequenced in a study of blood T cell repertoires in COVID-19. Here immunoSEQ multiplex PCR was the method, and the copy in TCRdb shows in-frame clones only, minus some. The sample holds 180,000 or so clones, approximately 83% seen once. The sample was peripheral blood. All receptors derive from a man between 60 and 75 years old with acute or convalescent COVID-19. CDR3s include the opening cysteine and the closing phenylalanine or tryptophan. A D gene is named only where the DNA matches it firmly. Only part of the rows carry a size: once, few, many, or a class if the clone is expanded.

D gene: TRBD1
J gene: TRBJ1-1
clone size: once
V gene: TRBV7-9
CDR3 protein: CASWAQGAYTEAFF
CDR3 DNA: TGTGCCAGCTGGGCTCAGGGGGCATATACTGAAGCTTTCTTT

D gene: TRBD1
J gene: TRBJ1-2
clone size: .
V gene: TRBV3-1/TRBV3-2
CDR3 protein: CASSGDRATSNYGYTF
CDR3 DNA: TGTGCCAGCAGCGGAGACAGGGCAACTTCTAACTATGGCTACACCTTC

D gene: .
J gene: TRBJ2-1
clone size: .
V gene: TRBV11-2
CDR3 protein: CASSIRTADEQFF
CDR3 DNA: TGTGCCAGCAGCATACGAACAGCGGATGAGCAGTTCTTC

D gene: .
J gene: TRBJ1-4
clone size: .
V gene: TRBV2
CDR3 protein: CASSARSQLFF
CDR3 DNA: TGTGCCAGCAGTGCGCGGAGCCAACTGTTTTTT

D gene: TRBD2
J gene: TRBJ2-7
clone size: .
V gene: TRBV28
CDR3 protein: CASSGWRREIEQYF
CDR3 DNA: TGTGCCAGCAGTGGCTGGAGGCGGGAGATCGAGCAGTACTTC

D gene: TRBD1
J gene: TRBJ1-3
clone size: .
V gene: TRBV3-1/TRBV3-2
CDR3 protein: CASSQGRTGGLSGNTIYF
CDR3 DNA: TGTGCCAGCAGCCAAGGCCGGACAGGGGGCCTATCTGGAAACACCATATATTTT

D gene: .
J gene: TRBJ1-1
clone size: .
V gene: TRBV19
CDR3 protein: CASSINILNTEAFF
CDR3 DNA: TGTGCCAGTAGTATTAACATATTAAACACTGAAGCTTTCTTT

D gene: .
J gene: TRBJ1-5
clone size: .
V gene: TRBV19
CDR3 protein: CASSRTQGSNQPQHF
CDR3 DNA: TGTGCCAGTAGTAGAACACAGGGTTCTAATCAGCCCCAGCATTTT

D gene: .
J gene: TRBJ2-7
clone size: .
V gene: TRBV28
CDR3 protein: CATTQGGYEQYF
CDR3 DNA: TGTGCCACCACCCAGGGAGGATACGAGCAGTACTTC

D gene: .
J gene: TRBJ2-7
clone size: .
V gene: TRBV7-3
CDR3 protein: CASSLLYEQYF
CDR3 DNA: TGTGCCAGCAGCTTACTCTACGAGCAGTACTTC

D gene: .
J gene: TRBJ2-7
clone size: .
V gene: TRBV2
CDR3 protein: CASRDPRGSYEQYF
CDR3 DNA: TGTGCCAGCCGGGACCCCAGGGGCTCCTACGAGCAGTACTTC

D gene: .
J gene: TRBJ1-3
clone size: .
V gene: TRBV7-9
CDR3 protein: CASSFSPSSGNTIYF
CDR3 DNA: TGTGCCAGCAGCTTTAGCCCGAGCTCTGGAAACACCATATATTTT

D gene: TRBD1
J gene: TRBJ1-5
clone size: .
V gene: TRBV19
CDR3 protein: CASSQGAVYSNQPQHF
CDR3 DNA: TGTGCCAGTAGTCAGGGGGCCGTCTATAGCAATCAGCCCCAGCATTTT

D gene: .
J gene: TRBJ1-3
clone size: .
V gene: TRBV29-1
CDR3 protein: CSVSGPLSGNTIYF
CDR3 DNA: TGCAGCGTTTCAGGCCCACTCTCTGGAAACACCATATATTTT

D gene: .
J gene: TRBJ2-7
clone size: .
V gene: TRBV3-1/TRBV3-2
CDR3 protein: CASRSLGLPRDEQYF
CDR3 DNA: TGTGCCAGCAGGTCTCTGGGACTCCCCCGGGACGAGCAGTACTTC

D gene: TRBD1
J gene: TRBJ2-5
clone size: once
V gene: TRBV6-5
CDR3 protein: CASSIGTALGTQYF
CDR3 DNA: TGTGCCAGCAGTATAGGGACAGCCCTAGGGACCCAGTACTTC

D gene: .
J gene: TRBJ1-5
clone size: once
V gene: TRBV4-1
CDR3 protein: CASSQVGGAGQPQHF
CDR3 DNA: TGCGCCAGCAGCCAAGTAGGGGGAGCGGGACAGCCCCAGCATTTT

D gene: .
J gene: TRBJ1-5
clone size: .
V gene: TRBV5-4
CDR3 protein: CASSREPGSNQPQHF
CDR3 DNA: TGTGCCAGCAGCCGCGAACCGGGAAGCAATCAGCCCCAGCATTTT

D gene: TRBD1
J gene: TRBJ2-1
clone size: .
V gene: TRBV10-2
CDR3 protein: CASSRTGIYNEQFF
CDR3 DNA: TGCGCCAGCAGCCGGACAGGGATCTACAATGAGCAGTTCTTC

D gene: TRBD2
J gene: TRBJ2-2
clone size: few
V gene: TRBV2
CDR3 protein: CASRPGLAAGELFF
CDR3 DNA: TGTGCCAGCAGACCGGGACTAGCGGCCGGGGAGCTGTTTTTT

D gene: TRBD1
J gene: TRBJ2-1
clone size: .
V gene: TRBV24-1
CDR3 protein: CATGPPGGQAYNEQFF
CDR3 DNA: TGTGCCACCGGCCCCCCCGGGGGACAGGCCTACAATGAGCAGTTCTTC

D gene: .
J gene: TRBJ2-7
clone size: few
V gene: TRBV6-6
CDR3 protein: CASSPLLTDIAYEQYF
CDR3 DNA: TGTGCCAGCAGTCCCCTGCTGACGGACATAGCTTACGAGCAGTACTTC

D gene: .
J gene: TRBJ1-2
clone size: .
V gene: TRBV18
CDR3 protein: CASSPGQALSYGYTF
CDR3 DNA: TGTGCCAGCTCACCAGGTCAGGCACTGAGCTATGGCTACACCTTC

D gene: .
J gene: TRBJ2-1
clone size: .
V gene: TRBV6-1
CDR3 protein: CASSDPFRGEQFF
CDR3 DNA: TGTGCCAGCAGTGACCCATTTAGGGGTGAGCAGTTCTTC

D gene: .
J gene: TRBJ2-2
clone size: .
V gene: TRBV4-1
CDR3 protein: CASSPQPGTGAGELFF
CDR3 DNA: TGCGCCAGCAGCCCCCAACCAGGGACTGGGGCCGGGGAGCTGTTTTTT

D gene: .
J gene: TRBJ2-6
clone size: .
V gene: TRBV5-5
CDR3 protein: CASSLLPTRAGANVLTF
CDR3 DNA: TGTGCCAGCAGCTTGCTCCCTACGAGGGCCGGGGCCAACGTCCTGACTTTC

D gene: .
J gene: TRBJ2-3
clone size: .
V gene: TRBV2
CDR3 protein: CANLRGGVTDTQYF
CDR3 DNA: TGTGCCAACCTAAGGGGGGGTGTCACAGATACGCAGTATTTT

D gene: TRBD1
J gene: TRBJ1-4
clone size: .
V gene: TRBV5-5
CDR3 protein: CASSLNRGRLGNEKLFF
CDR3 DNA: TGTGCCAGCAGCTTGAACAGGGGGCGATTGGGTAATGAAAAACTGTTTTTT

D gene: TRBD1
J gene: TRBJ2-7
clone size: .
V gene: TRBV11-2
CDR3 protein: CASSPLRGRRYYEQYF
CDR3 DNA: TGTGCCAGCAGCCCCCTCAGGGGGCGGCGGTACTACGAGCAGTACTTC

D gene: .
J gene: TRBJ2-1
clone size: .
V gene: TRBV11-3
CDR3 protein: CASSSPRGYNEQFF
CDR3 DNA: TGTGCCAGCAGCTCCCCCCGGGGATACAATGAGCAGTTCTTC

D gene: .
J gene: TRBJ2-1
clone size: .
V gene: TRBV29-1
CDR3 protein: CSVDRESSYNEQFF
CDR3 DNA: TGCAGCGTCGACAGAGAGAGCTCCTACAATGAGCAGTTCTTC

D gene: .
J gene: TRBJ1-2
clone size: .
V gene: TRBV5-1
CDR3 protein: CASSSQGRSDGYTF
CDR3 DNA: TGCGCCAGCAGCTCCCAGGGGCGATCGGATGGCTACACCTTC

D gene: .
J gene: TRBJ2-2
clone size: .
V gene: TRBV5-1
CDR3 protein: CASSDPATNTGELFF
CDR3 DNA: TGCGCCAGCAGCGACCCAGCGACGAACACCGGGGAGCTGTTTTTT

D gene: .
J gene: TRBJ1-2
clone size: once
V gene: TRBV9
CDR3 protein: CASSGAGGLYGYTF
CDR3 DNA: TGTGCCAGCAGCGGGGCGGGGGGACTCTATGGCTACACCTTC

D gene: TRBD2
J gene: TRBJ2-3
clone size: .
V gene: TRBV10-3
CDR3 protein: CAIRSGREADTQYF
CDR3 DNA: TGTGCCATCAGAAGCGGGAGGGAGGCAGATACGCAGTATTTT

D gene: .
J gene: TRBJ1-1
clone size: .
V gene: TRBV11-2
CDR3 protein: CASSYLMTGNTEAFF
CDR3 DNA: TGTGCCAGCAGCTACCTAATGACAGGGAACACTGAAGCTTTCTTT

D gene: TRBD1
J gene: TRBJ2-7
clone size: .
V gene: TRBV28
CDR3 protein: CASRTGGLAEQYF
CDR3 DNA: TGTGCCAGCCGGACAGGGGGGTTGGCCGAGCAGTACTTC

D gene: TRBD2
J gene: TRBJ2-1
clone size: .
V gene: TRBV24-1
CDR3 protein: CATSDPLGTSGKKDEQFF
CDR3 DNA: TGTGCCACCAGTGATCCACTGGGGACTAGCGGGAAGAAGGATGAGCAGTTCTTC

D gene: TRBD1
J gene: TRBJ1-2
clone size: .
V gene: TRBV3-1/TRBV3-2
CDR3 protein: CASRPTGAFYGYTF
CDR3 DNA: TGTGCCAGCAGACCTACAGGGGCCTTCTATGGCTACACCTTC

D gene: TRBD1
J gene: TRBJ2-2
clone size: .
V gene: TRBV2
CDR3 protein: CASRGTAANTGELFF
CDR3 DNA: TGTGCCAGCAGGGGGACAGCAGCGAACACCGGGGAGCTGTTTTTT

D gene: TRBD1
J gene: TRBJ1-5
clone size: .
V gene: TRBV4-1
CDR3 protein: CASSQEGQVYQPQHF
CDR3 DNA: TGCGCCAGCAGCCAAGAGGGACAGGTCTATCAGCCCCAGCATTTT

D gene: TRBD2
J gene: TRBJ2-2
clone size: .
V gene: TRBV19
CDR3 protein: CASSGVGRRLAGATGELFF
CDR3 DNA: TGTGCCAGTAGTGGAGTCGGTAGAAGACTAGCGGGGGCCACCGGGGAGCTGTTTTTT

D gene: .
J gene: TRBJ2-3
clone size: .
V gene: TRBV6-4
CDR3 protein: CASSDSGQDTQYF
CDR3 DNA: TGTGCCAGCAGTGACTCTGGGCAAGATACGCAGTATTTT

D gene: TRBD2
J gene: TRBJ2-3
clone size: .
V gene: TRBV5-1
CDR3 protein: CASSLGGLAGLGDTQYF
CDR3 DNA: TGCGCCAGCAGCTTGGGTGGACTAGCGGGATTGGGAGATACGCAGTATTTT

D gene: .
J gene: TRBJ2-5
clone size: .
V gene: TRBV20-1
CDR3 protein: CSAASRETQYF
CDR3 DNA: TGCAGTGCTGCCAGTCGAGAGACCCAGTACTTC

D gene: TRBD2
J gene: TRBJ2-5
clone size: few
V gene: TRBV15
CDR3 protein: CATTSGGRAGGRLETQYF
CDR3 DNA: TGTGCCACCACTTCGGGAGGGCGCGCGGGAGGGCGGTTGGAGACCCAGTACTTC

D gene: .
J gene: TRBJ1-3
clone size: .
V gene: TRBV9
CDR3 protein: CASSVVPFHGKFSGNTIYF
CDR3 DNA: TGTGCCAGCAGCGTAGTTCCATTCCACGGGAAATTCTCTGGAAACACCATATATTTT

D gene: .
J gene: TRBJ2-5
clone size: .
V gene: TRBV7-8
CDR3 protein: CASSSSRLETQYF
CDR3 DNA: TGTGCCAGCAGCTCGAGCCGGTTAGAGACCCAGTACTTC

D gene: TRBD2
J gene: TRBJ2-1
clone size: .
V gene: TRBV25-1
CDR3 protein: CASSRPSGRSNEQFF
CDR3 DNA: TGTGCCAGCAGCCGTCCTAGCGGGAGGAGCAATGAGCAGTTCTTC

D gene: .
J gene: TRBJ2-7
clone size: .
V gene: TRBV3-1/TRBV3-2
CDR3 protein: CASSHRTGYEQYF
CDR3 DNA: TGTGCCAGCAGCCACAGAACAGGTTACGAGCAGTACTTC

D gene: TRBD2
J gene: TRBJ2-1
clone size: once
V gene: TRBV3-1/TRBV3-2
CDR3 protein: CASSRAPGLAGGADEQFF
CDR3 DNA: TGTGCCAGCAGCCGGGCCCCCGGACTAGCGGGAGGGGCCGATGAGCAGTTCTTC

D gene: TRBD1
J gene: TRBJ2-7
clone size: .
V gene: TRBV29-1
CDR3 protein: CSAIPRDRQFSYEQYF
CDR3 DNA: TGCAGCGCAATACCTCGGGACAGGCAATTCTCCTACGAGCAGTACTTC

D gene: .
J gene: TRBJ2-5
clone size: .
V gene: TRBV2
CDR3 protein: CASSDEIPGETQYF
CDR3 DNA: TGTGCCAGCAGTGACGAGATACCGGGGGAGACCCAGTACTTC

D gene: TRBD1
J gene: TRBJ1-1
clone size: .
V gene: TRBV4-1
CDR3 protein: CASSQDPRTGGYTEAFF
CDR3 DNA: TGCGCCAGCAGCCAAGATCCCCGGACAGGGGGCTACACTGAAGCTTTCTTT

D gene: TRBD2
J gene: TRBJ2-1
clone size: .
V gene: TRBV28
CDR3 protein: CASSSRLAGGAFNEQFF
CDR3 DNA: TGTGCCAGCAGTTCACGACTAGCGGGAGGGGCTTTCAATGAGCAGTTCTTC